A few counts support the clone carrying this TCR beta chain. Using unique molecular identifiers, the investigators prepared the TCRbeta library. TCRdb passed the PCR reads through MiXCR, listing each CDR3 protein once. The sample has about 480,000 distinct CDR3 sequences; under 15% are singletons. The entry originates in a study of T-cell reconstitution after alpha-beta-depleted transplantation in children. Germline CDR1 and CDR2: DFQATT and SNEGSKA (reference sequence). The V gene lost 4 bases and the J gene lost 1 base, with 13 bases spanning the gap. The CDR3 totals 14 residues. This rearrangement joins TRBV20-1 to TRBJ2-5; D gene unclear. This TCR was recovered from a human donor who donated a stem cell graft to a child with combined immunodeficiency. This sample comprised PBMCs from the stem cell graft donor, obtained from the stem cell graft. The CDR3 DNA reads TGCAGTGCTACTCCGGATGCCTCCCAAGAGACCCAGTACTTC. Translating gives CSATPDASQETQYF.